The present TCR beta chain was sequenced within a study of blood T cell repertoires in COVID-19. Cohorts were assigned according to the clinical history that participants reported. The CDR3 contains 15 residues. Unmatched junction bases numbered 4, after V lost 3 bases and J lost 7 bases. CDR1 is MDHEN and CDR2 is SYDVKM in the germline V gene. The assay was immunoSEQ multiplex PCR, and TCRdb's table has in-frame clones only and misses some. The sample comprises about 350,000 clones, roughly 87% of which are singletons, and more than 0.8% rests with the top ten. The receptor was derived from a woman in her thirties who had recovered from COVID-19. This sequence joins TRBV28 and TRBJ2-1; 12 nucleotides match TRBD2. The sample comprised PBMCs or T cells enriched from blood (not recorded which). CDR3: CASSLTSGGGNEQFF. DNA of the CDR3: TGTGCCAGCAGTTTGACTAGCGGGGGTGGGAATGAGCAGTTCTTC.